This is a list of T cell receptor beta chains from one sample in a study of blood T cell repertoires in COVID-19. Measured with immunoSEQ multiplex PCR; TCRdb has only the in-frame clones, and not every one. The table records about 200,000 clones, around 84% of them present only once. The source material was peripheral blood. The receptors derive from a human donor in a cohort sampled during active COVID-19. Both conserved end residues are part of each CDR3. D genes are given only for firm matches. The listing skips clone size in some rows; elsewhere it reads once, few, many or a size class.

D gene	V gene	clone size	J gene	CDR3 protein	CDR3 DNA
-	TRBV2	-	TRBJ2-2	CASNRPGKNTGELFF	TGTGCCAGCAACCGCCCTGGCAAGAACACCGGGGAGCTGTTTTTT
TRBD1	TRBV9	few	TRBJ2-7	CASSPRTGGGEQYF	TGTGCCAGCAGCCCCCGGACAGGGGGCGGCGAGCAGTACTTC
TRBD1	TRBV15	-	TRBJ1-4	CATSRDTGVNEKLFF	TGTGCCACCAGCAGGGACACAGGGGTCAATGAAAAACTGTTTTTT
-	TRBV27	-	TRBJ1-2	CASSPWESQGHGYTF	TGTGCCAGCAGTCCCTGGGAATCCCAGGGCCATGGCTACACCTTC
-	TRBV11-3	-	TRBJ2-1	CASSGGDSGYNEQFF	TGTGCCAGCAGCGGAGGGGACAGCGGTTACAATGAGCAGTTCTTC
-	TRBV6-5	-	TRBJ2-5	CASSFIQEGMKETQYF	TGTGCCAGCAGTTTCATTCAGGAGGGAATGAAAGAGACCCAGTACTTC
-	TRBV7-2	-	TRBJ2-7	CASSDSGDLSYEQYF	TGTGCCAGCAGCGATTCCGGTGATCTTTCCTACGAGCAGTACTTC
TRBD2	TRBV12-3/TRBV12-4	once	TRBJ2-3	CASSPGAGLETYF	TGTGCCAGCAGTCCCGGCGCCGGACTAGAGACGTATTTT
-	TRBV6-5	-	TRBJ1-2	CASSLRAPGGYTF	TGTGCCAGCAGCCTCAGGGCTCCCGGGGGCTACACCTTC
-	TRBV9	-	TRBJ2-2	CASSEALAGRTGELFF	TGTGCCAGCAGTGAGGCGTTGGCGGGACGCACCGGGGAGCTGTTTTTT
TRBD1	TRBV7-9	once	TRBJ2-7	CASSTTGQGAREEGIDLYF	TGTGCCAGCAGCACAACGGGACAGGGGGCGCGGGAGGAAGGGATAGATCTGTACTTC
TRBD1	TRBV6-4	few	TRBJ1-2	CASSVTGFNGYTF	TGTGCCAGCAGTGTGACAGGGTTCAATGGCTACACCTTC
TRBD2	TRBV6-5	-	TRBJ2-1	CASSGTSGYNEQFF	TGTGCCAGCAGCGGGACTAGCGGGTACAATGAGCAGTTCTTC
-	TRBV6-5	-	TRBJ1-6	CASSYAESSYNSPLHF	TGTGCCAGCAGTTACGCTGAGAGCTCCTATAATTCACCCCTCCACTTT
-	TRBV5-8	-	TRBJ1-2	CASSPGLNYGYTF	TGTGCCAGCAGCCCGGGACTTAACTATGGCTACACCTTC
-	TRBV6-1	once	TRBJ2-7	CASSDPGSSYEQYF	TGTGCCAGCAGTGATCCGGGGAGCTCCTACGAGCAGTACTTC
TRBD2	TRBV15	-	TRBJ2-7	CATSRDPGLGMYF	TGTGCCACCAGCAGAGATCCTGGACTAGGCATGTACTTC
-	TRBV28	-	TRBJ2-3	CATTITGFTQYF	TGTGCCACCACCATAACAGGGTTTACGCAGTATTTT
-	TRBV7-8	-	TRBJ2-7	CASSLVVTTYEQYF	TGTGCCAGCAGCTTAGTTGTGACAACCTACGAGCAGTACTTC
TRBD1	TRBV2	-	TRBJ2-7	CASRPTGGAYEQYF	TGTGCCAGCAGACCCACAGGGGGCGCCTACGAGCAGTACTTC
TRBD2	TRBV6-4	-	TRBJ2-1	CASSKTSDNEQFF	TGTGCCAGCAGTAAAACTAGCGACAATGAGCAGTTCTTC
TRBD1	TRBV6-5	-	TRBJ2-7	CASRGTGTGRHEQYF	TGTGCCAGCAGAGGTACCGGGACAGGGAGGCACGAGCAGTACTTC
TRBD2	TRBV19	-	TRBJ2-7	CASSTGTSSHEQYF	TGTGCCAGTAGTACCGGGACTAGTTCCCACGAGCAGTACTTC
TRBD2	TRBV27	-	TRBJ2-7	CASSLSRLAGGEQYF	TGTGCCAGCAGTTTATCGAGACTAGCGGGAGGCGAGCAGTACTTC
-	TRBV12-5	-	TRBJ1-2	CASGLVREWRESYGYTF	TGTGCTAGTGGTTTGGTACGGGAGTGGCGGGAGTCGTATGGCTACACCTTC
TRBD1	TRBV5-4	-	TRBJ1-2	CASSLERQGPYGYTF	TGTGCCAGCAGCTTGGAGAGACAGGGCCCCTATGGCTACACCTTC
TRBD1	TRBV29-1	-	TRBJ1-1	CSVASGTGRNTEAFF	TGCAGCGTTGCTAGTGGGACAGGAAGAAACACTGAAGCTTTCTTT
-	TRBV19	-	TRBJ1-1	CASSRSMKMNTEAFF	TGTGCCAGTAGTAGGTCTATGAAGATGAACACTGAAGCTTTCTTT
-	TRBV7-8	-	TRBJ1-3	CASSLSAGFSSGNTIYF	TGTGCCAGCAGCTTATCCGCAGGCTTCAGCTCTGGAAACACCATATATTTT
-	TRBV5-1	-	TRBJ2-5	CASSGGSGYQETQYF	TGCGCCAGCAGCGGTGGGAGCGGGTACCAAGAGACCCAGTACTTC
-	TRBV19	-	TRBJ2-1	CASSITYTEQFF	TGTGCCAGTAGTATCACGTACACTGAGCAGTTCTTC
TRBD1	TRBV6-4	-	TRBJ2-3	CASSDSPDRRPDTQYF	TGTGCCAGCAGTGACTCTCCGGACAGGAGACCAGATACGCAGTATTTT
TRBD2	TRBV28	-	TRBJ2-1	CASSPLAGGTNNEQFF	TGTGCCAGCAGTCCACTAGCGGGAGGGACCAACAATGAGCAGTTCTTC
TRBD2	TRBV2	-	TRBJ2-7	CASSGASGRAYEQYF	TGTGCCAGCAGTGGGGCTAGCGGGAGGGCTTACGAGCAGTACTTC
-	TRBV7-9	-	TRBJ2-2	CASSFAQSRGDTGELFF	TGTGCCAGCAGCTTTGCGCAGAGCAGGGGGGACACCGGGGAGCTGTTTTTT
TRBD1	TRBV6-5	-	TRBJ2-7	CASTTGSSYEQYF	TGTGCCAGCACGACAGGGTCCTCCTACGAGCAGTACTTC
TRBD2	TRBV5-1	-	TRBJ2-1	CASSSGVAGGYNEQFF	TGCGCCAGCAGCTCAGGGGTAGCGGGAGGCTACAATGAGCAGTTCTTC
-	TRBV6-5	-	TRBJ1-4	CASTGGPTSNEKLFF	TGTGCCAGCACCGGGGGGCCCACCTCTAATGAAAAACTGTTTTTT
TRBD2	TRBV27	-	TRBJ2-2	CASNPVGSGNGELFF	TGTGCCAGCAACCCTGTGGGGAGCGGGAACGGGGAGCTGTTTTTT
-	TRBV18	-	TRBJ1-2	CASSPGGAYGYTF	TGTGCCAGCTCACCAGGGGGCGCCTATGGCTACACCTTC
TRBD1	TRBV9	few	TRBJ1-5	CASSARGQGAPLGNQPQHF	TGTGCCAGCAGCGCCCGAGGACAGGGGGCGCCTCTAGGCAATCAGCCCCAGCATTTT
TRBD1	TRBV12-3/TRBV12-4	-	TRBJ1-1	CASGTGKNTEAFF	TGTGCCAGCGGGACAGGGAAGAACACTGAAGCTTTCTTT
TRBD1	TRBV5-1	-	TRBJ1-6	CASSVQGNSPLHF	TGCGCCAGCAGCGTACAGGGGAATTCACCCCTCCACTTT
-	TRBV28	-	TRBJ1-2	CASSLGSGPYGYTF	TGTGCCAGCAGTTTAGGGTCAGGGCCTTATGGCTACACCTTC
-	TRBV9	few	TRBJ2-2	CASSVKSGTGELFF	TGTGCCAGCAGCGTAAAGTCAGGCACCGGGGAGCTGTTTTTT
-	TRBV2	-	TRBJ2-7	CASSGLKQGHEQYF	TGTGCCAGCAGTGGCCTGAAACAGGGCCACGAGCAGTACTTC